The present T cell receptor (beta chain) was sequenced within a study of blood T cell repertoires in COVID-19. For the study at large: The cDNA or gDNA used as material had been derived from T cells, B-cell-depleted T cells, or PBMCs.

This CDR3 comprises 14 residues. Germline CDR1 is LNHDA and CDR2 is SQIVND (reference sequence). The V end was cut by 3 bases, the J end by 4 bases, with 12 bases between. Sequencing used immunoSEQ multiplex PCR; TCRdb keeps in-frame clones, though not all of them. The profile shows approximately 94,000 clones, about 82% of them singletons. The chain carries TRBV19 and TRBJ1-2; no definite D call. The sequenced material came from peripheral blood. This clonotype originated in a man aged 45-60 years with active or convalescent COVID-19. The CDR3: CASSILGSIYGYTF. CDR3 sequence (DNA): TGTGCCAGTAGTATTCTCGGGAGCATCTATGGCTACACCTTC.